The TCR beta chain described here comes from a study of identical twins. The study's findings and limits: When twins shared out-of-frame alpha sequences, those sequences had excess low generation probability. Zero-insertion analyses were open to partial confounding by invariant MAIT and iNKT cells. These conclusions were based on statistical analysis (cross-sectional, not following the same donors).

TCRdb used MiXCR to reprocess the 5' RACE reads, holding one entry per CDR3 protein. The sample lists approximately 490,000 distinct CDR3 sequences; about 22% were seen once. The CDR3 is 14 amino acids. Trimming removed 5 bases at V and 7 bases at J, with 14 bases between. The V gene's germline CDR1 is PRHDT and CDR2 FYEKMQ (reference sequence). In its sample, this clonotype was seen a few times. Its antigen is unknown. These same records also appear under a second study, on yellow fever vaccine responses in identical twins.

This TCR came from a young woman in good health. This chain uses TRBV13 with TRBJ2-2; D call uncertain. Sequencing used CD4+ T cells sorted from blood. The CDR3 here is CASSPQQKYGELFF. CDR3 sequence (DNA): TGTGCCAGCAGCCCACAACAGAAATACGGGGAGCTGTTTTTT.